This TCR beta chain was identified in a study of shared clonotypes between healthy human individuals. The overall study: Donor composition was a couple of women and a few men, aged 18 to 49.

The CDR3 extends over 15 amino acids. V trimming: 1 base; J trimming: 0 bases; junction bases outside the gene matches: 0. In germline, CDR1 is LNHNV, CDR2 YYDKDF (reference sequence). This was a deep-level run. The repertoire was sequenced with immunoSEQ multiplex PCR; TCRdb's copy has only in-frame clones and lacks some. Of roughly 2.2 million clones in the sample, less than 95% were seen once. In the case of this clone: The identical CDR3 is also encoded by other nucleotide sequences in the sample.

Sequenced sample: naive CD4+ T cells from PBMCs. Stated subset: CD45RA+ positively selected. The TCR comes from a man in his late teens or twenties in good health. Some clones in this sample may be carry-over from other donors' samples. The chain joins TRBV15 to TRBJ2-3; 8 bases map to TRBD1. CDR3 sequence (DNA): TGTGCCACCAGCAGAGGGACAGGGAGCACAGATACGCAGTATTTT. It specifies CATSRGTGSTDTQYF. The full variable domain, with the rest looked up from reference TRBV15 and TRBJ2-3, is DAMVIQNPRYQVTQFGKPVTLSCSQTLNHNVMYWYQQKSSQAPKLLFHYYDKDFNNEADTPDNFQSRRPNTSFCFLDIRSPGLGDTAMYLCATSRGTGSTDTQYFGPGTRLTVL.